This paragraph reports one TCR beta chain. What it binds is not known. All donors qualified as healthy HIV-negative adults and had experienced no recent acute infections or vaccinations. Trimming at V came to 10 bases and at J to 3 bases, leaving 5 bases not matched to a gene. The CDR3 is 13 residues long. The germline gives CDR1 ENHRY, CDR2 SYGVKD. The sample originates from a study of shared clonotypes between healthy human individuals. General study results and limits: The study found roughly 5% of naive CD4 clonotypes shared across several donors.

Running of the assay took place at deep level. The method was immunoSEQ multiplex PCR; TCRdb's version includes in-frame clones alone and lacks a portion of them. The sample has a few million clones; approximately 93% are singletons. The sequenced sample was naive CD4+ T cells from PBMCs. Subset given: CD45RA+ positively selected. The chain is built from TRBV10-3 and TRBJ2-5, with TRBD1 identical over 10 bases. The clonotype comes from a man between 18 and 29 years old in good health. Some clones in this sample may be carry-over from other donors' samples. The CDR3: CATATGGEETQYF. In DNA form, the CDR3 reads TGTGCCACAGCGACAGGGGGCGAAGAGACCCAGTACTTC.